The T cell receptor beta chain under discussion was sequenced for a study of shared clonotypes between healthy human individuals. CD45RO negativity and positive selection for CCR7 defined naive CD8 cells, a population that excluded terminally differentiated effector memory CD45RA+ cells. Healthy and HIV-negative, the adult donors had no recent acute infections or vaccinations. Authors' methods: With immunoSEQ giving junction-only sequences and no quality scores, filtering differed. Clones were sequenced by immunoSEQ multiplex PCR, and TCRdb holds only the in-frame ones, with some missing. Clone size and the V and J calls come from that table; the DNA yielded D and trimming. This sample has roughly 2.1 million clones, with around 93% found just once. The sample comprised naive CD8+ T cells from PBMCs. The TCR originated in a young man in good health. Some clones in this sample may be carry-over from other donors' samples.

The CDR3 reads CASSGIRGAPYEQYF. The CDR3, as DNA: TGTGCCAGCAGCGGAATCAGGGGTGCCCCCTACGAGCAGTACTTC. The rearrangement joins TRBV7-9 to TRBJ2-7, with D perhaps TRBD1 (6 bases). Trimming pared 5 bases from V and 2 bases from J, leaving 16 bases between. The length of the CDR3 is 15 residues. CDR1 and CDR2 (germline): SEHNR, FQNEAQ (reference sequence).